The 12 T cell receptor beta chains listed next were all sequenced from one sample in a study of blood T cell repertoires in COVID-19. The protocol was immunoSEQ multiplex PCR, while the TCRdb copy is restricted to in-frame clones and leaves out a portion. The table includes about 270,000 clones, about 91% detected once. Sequenced: PBMCs or T cells enriched from blood (not recorded which). Receptor source: a woman aged 40-49 years with acute COVID-19.

Only one count was recorded for this clone. CDR3: CASSHRQRNTEAFF. CDR3 sequence (DNA): TGTGCCAGCAGCCATCGACAGAGGAACACTGAAGCTTTCTTT. The chain has TRBV7-9 and TRBJ1-1, with a possible D match to TRBD1 (5 bases). Germline V gene lookup returns CDR1 SEHNR and CDR2 FQNEAQ (reference sequence). V dropped 5 bases and J dropped 1 base, with 11 bases sitting between them. The CDR3 consists of 14 residues.

The chain employs TRBV30 and TRBJ2-3, with D perhaps matching TRBD1 (6 bases). Germline lookup yields CDR1 GTSNPN and CDR2 SVGIG (reference sequence). The length of the CDR3 is 13 residues. The CDR3 DNA follows: TGTGCTGGAGCAGGGGTGGGCACAGATACGCAGTATTTT. Translated, it gives CAGAGVGTDTQYF.

This chain's CDR3 is CASSFQGFTEAFF. The CDR3 nucleotides read TGTGCCAGCAGTTTCCAGGGGTTCACTGAAGCTTTCTTT. V and J are TRBV27 and TRBJ1-1, with TRBD1 as a possible D gene (6 bases). Trimming removed 3 bases from V and 4 bases from J, with 9 bases in between. The CDR3 contains 13 residues. Per the germline V gene, CDR1 is MNHEY and CDR2 is SMNVEV (reference sequence).

The J gene is TRBJ2-1, the V gene TRBV27, with D possibly being TRBD2 (5 bases). V was shortened by 3 bases and J by 4 bases, with 7 bases between the two germline ends. Germline V CDR1 and CDR2: MNHEY, SMNVEV (reference sequence). CDR3 length: 13 residues. The CDR3 loop is CASSFGVYNEQFF. The CDR3 region has the DNA TGTGCCAGCAGTTTCGGGGTATACAATGAGCAGTTCTTC.

The chain joins TRBV5-1 to TRBJ2-3; 12 bases fit TRBD2. V dropped 2 bases and J dropped 0; count of bases not matched to a gene: 4. Germline V gene data show CDR1 as SGHRS and CDR2 as YFSETQ. The CDR3 loop spans 17 amino acids. DNA for the CDR3: TGCGCCAGCAGCTTAGGACTAGCGGGATCTAGCACAGATACGCAGTATTTT. Its translation: CASSLGLAGSSTDTQYF.

This clone was counted a single time. V usage is TRBV25-1 and J usage is TRBJ1-2; D perhaps matches TRBD1 (5 bases). V was cut by 2 bases and J by 1 base, with 11 bases left in between. The CDR3 loop spans 15 amino acids. Germline V gene lookup returns CDR1 MGHDK and CDR2 SYGVNS. The CDR3 coding sequence is TGTGCCAGCAGTGAAGGACAAAATCTTAACTATGGCTACACCTTC. Amino acid sequence: CASSEGQNLNYGYTF.

The chain recombines TRBV18 with TRBJ2-3; 8 bases agree with TRBD1. The germline CDR1 and CDR2 sequences are KGHSH and LQKENI. This CDR3 region has 14 residues. The J segment lost 0 bases and the V segment lost 8 bases, leaving 4 bases of the junction unmatched. CDR3 DNA sequence: TGTGCCAGCCTCCGGACAGGGAGCACAGATACGCAGTATTTT. It specifies CASLRTGSTDTQYF.

V gene TRBV28 combines with J gene TRBJ2-7; tentatively, D is TRBD1 (6 bases). Germline V CDR1 and CDR2: MDHEN, SYDVKM. The CDR3 covers 12 residues. V lost 5 bases and J 3 bases, leaving 8 bases between the germline ends. Here the CDR3 DNA reads TGTGCCAGCAGTCTCAGGGGCTACGAGCAGTACTTC. Amino acids: CASSLRGYEQYF.

V is TRBV2 and J is TRBJ1-2; D remains ambiguous. CDR1 is SNHLY and CDR2 is FYNNEI in the germline V gene. Trimming shortened V by 4 bases and J by 8 bases, and 8 bases separated the two germline ends. CDR3 length: 11 residues. CDR3 in amino acids: CASSGGGGYTF. CDR3 in DNA: TGTGCCAGCAGTGGGGGAGGGGGCTACACCTTC.

The rearrangement joins TRBV15 to TRBJ1-5, with TRBD1 matching 8 bases. Germline CDR1 LNHNV, CDR2 YYDKDF (reference sequence). The CDR3 consists of 15 residues. Trimming took 1 base from V and 5 from J; bases not matched to a gene: 4. The CDR3 here is CATSRGGQGHQPQHF. CDR3 bases: TGTGCCACCAGCAGAGGCGGACAGGGCCATCAGCCCCAGCATTTT.

In its sample, this clone was seen a few times. The chain has TRBV12-3 or TRBV12-4 and TRBJ1-2, with 7 nucleotides matching TRBD1. The CDR3 extends over 13 amino acids. V was pared by 5 bases and J by 5 bases, with 5 bases of the junction left unmatched. In nucleotides, the CDR3 is TGTGCCAGCAGTCCGACAGGGTTTTATGGCTACACCTTC. Protein sequence: CASSPTGFYGYTF.

This clone was recorded a few times. The chain employs TRBV28 and TRBJ2-7, with a possible D match to TRBD2 (6 bases). Looked up from germline, CDR1 is MDHEN and CDR2 is SYDVKM. This CDR3 is built from 14 residues. Trimming pared 5 bases from V and 3 bases from J, leaving 14 bases between. CDR3 bases: TGTGCCAGCAGTCTAACCAAGGGACTCTACGAGCAGTACTTC. Amino acids: CASSLTKGLYEQYF.